Below are 26 T cell receptor beta chains sequenced from a single sample in a study of T cells in Graves' hyperthyroidism and ophthalmopathy. It was RNA transcripts that yielded the amplified TCR beta CDR3 regions. TCR CDR3 regions were first amplified by RT-PCR with HTBI primers. MiXCR, run by TCRdb on the multiplex PCR reads, gives a single entry per CDR3 protein. The table has a few hundred thousand distinct CDR3 sequences, 13% to 15% seen once. Input material: blood. All receptors derive from a woman between 40 and 55 years old with Graves' hyperthyroidism that later progressed to Graves' ophthalmopathy.

The chain has TRBV4-1 and TRBJ2-7, with 9 bases identical to TRBD2. J lost 1 base, V lost 1 base, and 5 bases had no gene match. The germline V gene has CDR1 MGHRA and CDR2 YSYEKL. This CDR3 is built from 16 residues. The CDR3 is CASSQGLAVVSYEQYF. The CDR3 DNA reads TGCGCCAGCAGCCAAGGACTAGCGGTGGTGTCCTACGAGCAGTACTTC.

This clonotype was observed at least ten times. The V call is TRBV3-1, the J call TRBJ1-1, with D hard to call. The CDR3 runs 14 residues. CDR1 and CDR2 (germline): LGHDT, YNNKEL (reference sequence). V was cut by 1 base and J by 10 bases, with 16 bases left in between. Here the CDR3 DNA reads TGTGCCAGCAGCCAAGGGGTGGAACAGTATGGAGCTTTCTTT. It codes for CASSQGVEQYGAFF.

This clonotype has a count of ten or more. The chain is built from TRBV2 and TRBJ2-2, with 13 bases identical to TRBD2. The CDR3 consists of 14 residues. The germline V gene encodes CDR1 SNHLY and CDR2 FYNNEI. With V trimmed by 7 bases and J by 5 bases, 1 base remained unmatched. In DNA, the CDR3 is TGTGCCAGCAAGGGACTAGCGGGAACCGGGGAGCTGTTTTTT. Translated: CASKGLAGTGELFF.

The table lists this clonotype with a few counts. A much larger clone lies a single base off, so this may be a read error. The chain recombines TRBV6-1 with TRBJ2-5, with D possibly matching TRBD1 (6 bases). This CDR3 spans 12 amino acids. Trimming shortened V by 11 bases and J by 3 bases, and 13 bases separated the two germline ends. CDR1 is MNHNS and CDR2 is SASEGT in the germline V gene. The CDR3 is CACITGKETQYF. The CDR3 nucleotides read TGTGCCTGCATCACAGGGAAAGAGACCCAGTACTTC.

This clonotype has a handful of counts. The genes are TRBV2 and TRBJ2-7; 12 nucleotides match TRBD2. The CDR3 is made up of 15 amino acids. Germline CDR1 and CDR2: SNHLY and FYNNEI. J was trimmed by 3 bases and V by 4 bases; bases with no gene match: 4. The CDR3 region is CASSVTSGSNYEQYF. The CDR3 DNA reads as TGTGCCAGCAGTGTGACTAGCGGGAGCAACTACGAGCAGTACTTC.

By sample fraction, this clonotype is medium-sized (0.01 to 0.1%). J is TRBJ1-5 and V is TRBV28; TRBD1 might be the D (5 bases). The CDR3 length is 17 residues. Trimming cost V 5 bases and J 5 bases, with 22 bases left between them. Per germline, CDR1 MDHEN and CDR2 SYDVKM. CDR3 residues: CASSLSGPDRNHQPQHF. DNA for the CDR3: TGTGCCAGCAGTCTCTCCGGGCCCGACAGAAACCATCAGCCCCAGCATTTT.

There are many counts of this clonotype. The chain couples TRBV4-1 to TRBJ1-1, with a weak D call TRBD1 (6 bases). Germline CDR1 is MGHRA and CDR2 is YSYEKL. CDR3 length: 19 amino acids. V lost 0 bases and J lost 2, with 22 bases in between. CDR3 protein: CASSQDRVEGGIFNTEAFF. DNA of the CDR3: TGCGCCAGCAGCCAAGATCGAGTCGAGGGGGGGATCTTCAACACTGAAGCTTTCTTT.

V gene TRBV6-1 combines with J gene TRBJ2-3, with D unresolved. Germline assignment: CDR1 MNHNS and CDR2 SASEGT. Trimming took 6 bases from V and 4 from J, leaving 8 bases between them. The CDR3 runs 12 residues. The CDR3 DNA follows: TGTGCCAGCAGCCAGCCTCCAGATACGCAGTATTTT. Amino acids: CASSQPPDTQYF.

The gene calls are TRBV5-1 and TRBJ2-7, with 12 positions matching TRBD2. CDR3 size: 15 residues. The junction had 7 bases not matched to a gene; V was cut back by 4 bases and J by 5 bases. The V gene's germline CDR1 is SGHRS and CDR2 YFSETQ. CDR3 nucleotide sequence: TGCGCCAGCAGCGACGGACTAGCGGGGATTCACGAGCAGTACTTC. Protein: CASSDGLAGIHEQYF.

This clonotype was observed at least ten times. As DNA, the CDR3 is TGTGCCAGCAGTCTAGGATGGACTAGCGGGAGAGTAGACAATGAGCAGTTCTTC. Its protein product is CASSLGWTSGRVDNEQFF. The chain carries TRBV2 and TRBJ2-1, with 13 nucleotides matching TRBD2. Unmatched junction bases numbered 12, after V lost 5 bases and J lost 5 bases. Germline V gene data show CDR1 as SNHLY and CDR2 as FYNNEI. The CDR3 loop spans 18 amino acids.

Ten or more counts support this clonotype. The V gene is TRBV18, the J gene TRBJ1-4, with TRBD1 matching over 8 bases. Unmatched junction bases numbered 8, after V lost 0 bases and J lost 5 bases. The CDR3 spans 17 residues. Germline CDR1 KGHSH, CDR2 LQKENI. CDR3 DNA: TGTGCCAGCTCACCACCGGGACAGGAGGGGCCCAATGAAAAACTGTTTTTT. Protein product: CASSPPGQEGPNEKLFF. Complete variable domain (other parts from reference TRBV18 and TRBJ1-4): NAGVMQNPRHLVRRRGQEARLRCSPMKGHSHVYWYRQLPEEGLKFMVYLQKENIIDESGMPKERFSAEFPKEGPSILRIQQVVRGDSAAYFCASSPPGQEGPNEKLFFGSGTQLSVL.

This clonotype was counted ten times or more. This chain links TRBV6-1 with TRBJ2-1, with D tentatively TRBD1 or TRBD2 (5 bases each). Trimming left V 6 bases short and J 9 bases short, with 24 bases between. The length of the CDR3 is 16 residues. Germline assignment: CDR1 MNHNS and CDR2 SASEGT. CDR3 sequence: CASRQTGSLRQGEQFF. The CDR3, as DNA: TGTGCCAGCAGGCAAACTGGGAGTCTTCGCCAGGGTGAGCAGTTCTTC.

This clonotype came up a few times. This sequence joins TRBV10-3 and TRBJ1-1, with 9 bases lining up with TRBD1. Per the germline V gene, CDR1 is ENHRY and CDR2 is SYGVKD. The CDR3 covers 14 residues. V shed 3 bases and J 5 bases; nucleotides not matched to a gene: 4. The CDR3 region is CAISERQGVTEAFF. The CDR3, as DNA: TGTGCCATCAGTGAAAGACAGGGGGTAACTGAAGCTTTCTTT.

This clonotype occurred many times. CDR3 nucleotide sequence: TGCGCCAGCAGCACCCTGACCGAGACAGCCCTCCACTTT. It codes for CASSTLTETALHF. This rearrangement joins TRBV4-1 to TRBJ1-6; TRBD1 is a possible D gene (5 bases). This CDR3 has 13 residues. The V gene lost 5 bases and the J gene lost 14 bases, with 16 bases spanning the gap. Germline V CDR1 and CDR2: MGHRA, YSYEKL.

This clonotype was recorded at least ten times. CDR3 loop: CASSSLRRRVAASNEQFF. The CDR3 nucleotides read TGTGCCAGCAGCTCACTCAGGAGAAGGGTAGCGGCATCCAATGAGCAGTTCTTC. The chain couples TRBV28 to TRBJ2-1; D might be TRBD2 (6 bases). This CDR3 has 18 amino acids. Germline V lookup: CDR1 MDHEN, CDR2 SYDVKM. The ends were cut back, 6 bases at V and 6 bases at J, with 27 bases in the middle.

This clonotype was recorded many times. The J gene is TRBJ1-6, the V gene TRBV10-3; D possibly corresponds to TRBD1 (6 bases). The CDR3 length is 12 residues. Trimming took off 10 bases at V and 10 bases at J, with 14 bases between the two ends. The V gene's germline CDR1 is ENHRY and CDR2 SYGVKD. The CDR3, as DNA: TGTGCCAACAGGGCGAAAGGCTCACCCCTCCACTTT. This codes for CANRAKGSPLHF.

The chain has TRBV20-1 and TRBJ2-2; D uncertain. The CDR3 is 13 amino acids. Germline V gene sequence: CDR1 DFQATT, CDR2 SNEGSKA (reference sequence). Written as DNA, the CDR3 is TGCTCCCATCGGGCAGGGAACACCGGGGAGCTGTTTTTT. As protein: CSHRAGNTGELFF.

V usage is TRBV20-1 and J usage is TRBJ2-1; D unresolved. Germline values: CDR1 DFQATT, CDR2 SNEGSKA (reference sequence). There are 13 residues in the CDR3. The CDR3 DNA is TGCAGGCCCATGGGTGGAAACCACAATGAGCAGTTCTTC. Translating it yields CRPMGGNHNEQFF.

This clonotype was seen many times. V is TRBV3-1 and J is TRBJ2-7; 9 nucleotides match TRBD2. CDR1 is LGHDT, CDR2 YNNKEL, per germline (reference sequence). The CDR3 is 15 residues long. V gave up 4 bases and J gave up 3 bases; unmatched junction bases: 7. The DNA for the CDR3 is TGTGCCAGCAGCCCGCGTGCTAGCGGGATCTACGAGCAGTACTTC. Its translation is CASSPRASGIYEQYF.

V is TRBV2 and J is TRBJ1-2; D is undetermined. Germline-derived CDR1 and CDR2 are SNHLY and FYNNEI. V was cut by 3 bases and J by 8 bases, with 4 bases left in between. CDR3 length: 10 amino acids. CDR3 residues: CASSDQGYTF. CDR3 bases: TGTGCCAGCAGTGATCAAGGCTACACCTTC.

This clonotype occurred many times. The chain recombines TRBV12-3 or TRBV12-4 with TRBJ1-2, with D possibly matching TRBD1 (5 bases). This CDR3 is 13 amino acids long. With 6 bases removed from V and 5 bases from J, the gap between germline ends came to 13 bases. DNA of the CDR3: TGTGCCAGCAGCGGACGGGGACTTTATGGCTACACCTTC. Encoded protein: CASSGRGLYGYTF.

This clonotype was found many times. V and J are TRBV3-1 and TRBJ2-7; D may be TRBD2 (6 bases). The CDR3 runs to 15 residues. Between the trimmed V and J ends, which lost 1 base and 2 bases, there was a span of 12 bases. CDR1 and CDR2 from the germline V gene are LGHDT and YNNKEL (reference sequence). CDR3 nucleotide sequence: TGTGCCAGCAGCCAAGGTGCTAGCGTGACCTACGAGCAGTACTTC. Residues: CASSQGASVTYEQYF.

This clonotype was seen ten or more times. The rearrangement joins TRBV5-1 to TRBJ2-1; 7 nucleotides agree with TRBD2. Unmatched junction bases numbered 12, after V lost 1 base and J lost 8 bases. Germline lookup yields CDR1 SGHRS and CDR2 YFSETQ. CDR3 size: 16 residues. DNA of the CDR3: TGCGCCAGCAGCTTGCCCGGGGGGACCCGAATGGATGAGCAGTTCTTC. Its translation: CASSLPGGTRMDEQFF.

V usage is TRBV5-4 and J usage is TRBJ2-1; D tentatively fits TRBD1 or TRBD2 (5 bases each). From germline, CDR1 is SGHNT and CDR2 YYREEE (reference sequence). The V gene lost 4 bases and the J gene lost 2 bases, with 16 bases spanning the gap. The CDR3 extends over 16 amino acids. CDR3 bases: TGTGCCAGCAGCGCCCGGGACGACCGTACCTACAATGAGCAGTTCTTC. Its protein product is CASSARDDRTYNEQFF.

This clonotype was detected ten times or more. The gene calls are TRBV20-1 and TRBJ2-1; D gene unclear. Germline CDR1 reads DFQATT; CDR2 reads SNEGSKA (reference sequence). The CDR3 is made up of 15 amino acids. Trimming pared 0 bases from V and 0 bases from J, leaving 9 bases between. The CDR3 nucleotides read TGCAGTGCTAGAGAGGTGGATTACTCCTACAATGAGCAGTTCTTC. Translation: CSAREVDYSYNEQFF.

Details on this clonotype: At one end, the junction sequence differs from germline, possibly due to a read error. The V and J genes are TRBV18 and TRBJ1-6; D is unresolved. The CDR3 runs 12 residues. Germline V gene data show CDR1 as KGHSH and CDR2 as LQKENI. This chain's CDR3 is CASSMGKSPLLF. The CDR3 nucleotides are TGTGCCAGCTCTATGGGAAAGTCACCCCTCCTCTTT.